The 22 T cell receptor beta chains presented below share a single source sample, sequenced in a study of blood T cell repertoires in COVID-19. Sequencing was performed with immunoSEQ multiplex PCR; in TCRdb, only in-frame clones are kept and a portion is missing. The table includes more than 15,000 clones, 65% to 90% detected once. Sequencing was done on a sample of peripheral blood. The receptors were sampled from a man older than 75 with active COVID-19.

The V call is TRBV10-3, the J call TRBJ1-6; 9 bases line up with TRBD1. With 6 bases clipped from V and 7 bases from J, the junction kept 1 base outside the gene matches. This CDR3 region has 13 residues. In germline, CDR1 is ENHRY, CDR2 SYGVKD. The CDR3 loop reads CAIRTGGNSPLHF. The CDR3 nucleotides are TGTGCCATCAGGACAGGGGGGAATTCACCCCTCCACTTT.

This sequence joins TRBV16 and TRBJ1-2; D might be TRBD1 (5 bases). The V end lost 0 bases, the J end lost 8 bases, and 16 bases lay between the germline ends. Germline V gene sequence: CDR1 KGHSY, CDR2 FQNENV. The CDR3 consists of 15 residues. This CDR3 reads CASSQSRTFGGGYTF. The CDR3 coding sequence is TGTGCCAGCAGCCAATCTAGGACTTTCGGGGGAGGCTACACCTTC.

This clone has only a few counts. The V call is TRBV19, the J call TRBJ2-2; 10 bases line up with TRBD2. The CDR3 is 16 amino acids. Germline V CDR1 and CDR2: LNHDA, SQIVND (reference sequence). V was pared by 3 bases and J by 7 bases, with 8 bases of the junction left unmatched. CDR3 protein: CASSISLAGADGELFF. The CDR3 DNA reads TGTGCCAGTAGTATTAGCCTAGCGGGAGCGGACGGGGAGCTGTTTTTT.

The rearrangement joins TRBV7-9 to TRBJ2-3; D remains unclear. The CDR3 runs 11 residues. V gave up 2 bases and J gave up 5 bases, with 2 bases separating them. The germline CDR1 and CDR2 sequences are SEHNR and FQNEAQ (reference sequence). The CDR3 loop reads CASSLRDTQYF. The CDR3 DNA sequence: TGTGCCAGCAGCTTACGAGATACGCAGTATTTT.

The V and J genes are TRBV19 and TRBJ2-7; 7 bases match TRBD2. The CDR3 is 17 residues long. CDR1 LNHDA and CDR2 SQIVND come from the germline V gene (reference sequence). V lost 4 bases, J lost 2 bases, and 14 bases stayed unmatched. CDR3 nucleotide sequence: TGTGCCAGTAGTAAAGGGCCTAGCGGCCTAGGGGCCTACGAGCAGTACTTC. Residues: CASSKGPSGLGAYEQYF.

This clone came up once. The chain has TRBV21-1 and TRBJ2-3; the DNA was not used to check the table's D call, TRBD2. TRBV21-1 is reported as a pseudogene. The CDR3 spans 21 residues. CDR3 DNA: TGTGCCAGCAGCAAAGCGCTTAATTTGGTACTAGCGCCGACTAGCACAGATACGCAGTATTTT. Translated: CASSKALNLVLAPTSTDTQYF.

The V call is TRBV7-8, the J call TRBJ2-1; TRBD2 agrees at 12 bases. This CDR3 has 23 amino acids. Germline loops: CDR1 SGHVS, CDR2 FQNEAQ. Losses at the gene ends were 5 bases for V and 4 bases for J; bases not matched to a gene: 27. The CDR3 DNA reads TGTGCCAGCAGCCCGGGGGACGGAAAAAGACGGACTAGCGGGGTAGGGGCTTACAATGAGCAGTTCTTC. Its translation: CASSPGDGKRRTSGVGAYNEQFF. Complete variable domain (other parts from reference TRBV7-8 and TRBJ2-1): GAGVSQSPRYKVAKRGQDVALRCDPISGHVSLFWYQQALGQGPEFLTYFQNEAQLDKSGLPSDRFFAERPEGSVSTLKIQRTQQEDSAVYLCASSPGDGKRRTSGVGAYNEQFFGPGTRLTVL.

The CDR3 sequence: CASSSFGRDTEAFF. The CDR3 nucleotides read TGCGCCAGCAGCTCCTTTGGGAGAGACACTGAAGCTTTCTTT. The chain recombines TRBV5-1 with TRBJ1-1; no clear D gene. The V end lost 3 bases, the J end lost 3 bases, and 12 bases lay between the germline ends. Germline CDR1 SGHRS, CDR2 YFSETQ. The CDR3 is made up of 14 amino acids.

The CDR3: CASSVGAGGLYEQYF. CDR3 coding DNA: TGTGCCAGCAGCGTAGGAGCGGGAGGGCTTTACGAGCAGTACTTC. The V call is TRBV9, the J call TRBJ2-7; 10 nucleotides line up with TRBD2. Germline V CDR1 and CDR2: SGDLS, YYNGEE. The trim removed 0 bases at V and 4 bases at J, leaving 4 bases unmatched. This CDR3 is 15 amino acids long.

This clone was counted once. V gene TRBV9 combines with J gene TRBJ2-1; tentatively, D is TRBD2 (5 bases). Germline loops: CDR1 SGDLS, CDR2 YYNGEE. Trimming pared 0 bases from V and 0 bases from J, leaving 13 bases between. The CDR3 sequence is 17 residues long. The DNA of the CDR3 is TGTGCCAGCAGCGTAGAACTCGGGGTTAGCTCCTACAATGAGCAGTTCTTC. Protein product: CASSVELGVSSYNEQFF.

V is TRBV4-3 and J is TRBJ2-1; TRBD2 agrees at 7 bases. The CDR3 is 16 residues long. J gave up 3 bases and V 4 bases, and 9 bases lay outside the gene matches. Germline CDR1 and CDR2: LGHNA and YSLEER. For the CDR3, the DNA is TGCGCCAGCAGCCTCGGCCGAGGGAGGGACTACAATGAGCAGTTCTTC. Translated: CASSLGRGRDYNEQFF.

V and J are TRBV12-3 or TRBV12-4 and TRBJ2-1; D is possibly TRBD2 (5 bases). The CDR3 is made up of 13 amino acids. V was clipped by 3 bases and J by 6 bases, with 9 bases between them. The CDR3 reads CASSFRGPNEQFF. The DNA of the CDR3 is TGTGCCAGCAGTTTTAGAGGGCCCAATGAGCAGTTCTTC.

The chain links TRBV2 to TRBJ2-7; 10 bases agree with TRBD1. CDR3 length equals 14 residues. Germline V gives CDR1 SNHLY, CDR2 FYNNEI. J lost 3 bases, V lost 6 bases, and 5 bases had no gene match. The CDR3 sequence is CASRSGTGDYEQYF. The CDR3 bases are TGTGCCAGCAGGTCCGGGACAGGGGACTACGAGCAGTACTTC. The whole variable domain, filled in from reference TRBV2 and TRBJ2-7, reads EPEVTQTPSHQVTQMGQEVILRCVPISNHLYFYWYRQILGQKVEFLVSFYNNEISEKSEIFDDQFSVERPDGSNFTLKIRSTKLEDSAMYFCASRSGTGDYEQYFGPGTRLTVT.

This clone occurred a few times. This chain connects TRBV7-6 to TRBJ1-3; no clear D. Trimming removed 4 bases from V and 4 bases from J, with 14 bases in between. Germline values: CDR1 SGHVS, CDR2 FNYEAQ. The CDR3 sequence is 15 residues long. The DNA for the CDR3 is TGTGCCAGCAGCTCAGAACCAAGCAGGGGAAACACCATATATTTT. It encodes CASSSEPSRGNTIYF.

The chain is built from TRBV5-1 and TRBJ2-5, with 7 bases fitting TRBD2. CDR1 is SGHRS and CDR2 is YFSETQ in the germline V gene. Trimming at V came to 6 bases and at J to 4 bases, leaving 15 bases not matched to a gene. This CDR3 is 16 amino acids long. CDR3 protein: CASTLSGGGQGETQYF. Written as DNA, the CDR3 is TGCGCCAGCACCCTGTCGGGGGGAGGTCAGGGAGAGACCCAGTACTTC.

There are a few counts of this clone. V and J are TRBV29-1 and TRBJ1-2, with 9 bases fitting TRBD1. The CDR3 totals 14 residues. Germline lookup yields CDR1 SQVTM and CDR2 ANQGSEA. With V trimmed by 7 bases and J by 3 bases, 9 bases remained unmatched. The CDR3 spells CSATMTGGHYGYTF. CDR3 sequence (DNA): TGCAGCGCAACTATGACAGGGGGGCACTATGGCTACACCTTC.

CDR3 sequence: CASRRGGSNEQFF. CDR3 sequence (DNA): TGTGCCAGCCGCCGGGGGGGGAGCAATGAGCAGTTCTTC. The chain is built from TRBV6-5 and TRBJ2-1, with 8 bases lining up with TRBD2. V lost 8 bases and J lost 6; bases outside the gene matches: 6. The CDR3 consists of 13 residues. Germline V CDR1 and CDR2: MNHEY, SVGAGI.

This clone was detected only once. The chain combines TRBV28 with TRBJ2-7, with TRBD2 matching over 8 bases. Germline V gene sequence: CDR1 MDHEN, CDR2 SYDVKM. The CDR3 runs 14 residues. J lost 5 bases, V lost 3 bases, and 6 bases had no gene match. The CDR3 DNA reads as TGTGCCAGCAGTTTGGCCAGCGGGAGTGACGAGCAGTACTTC. It is translated as CASSLASGSDEQYF.

This clone was seen only once. The V gene is TRBV28, the J gene TRBJ2-4, with TRBD1 matching over 8 bases. Germline assignment: CDR1 MDHEN and CDR2 SYDVKM. With V trimmed by 7 bases and J by 3 bases, 14 bases remained unmatched. CDR3 size: 17 residues. The CDR3: CASTTWGQAGGKNIQYF. The DNA of the CDR3 is TGTGCCAGCACCACTTGGGGACAGGCAGGAGGCAAAAACATTCAGTACTTC.

In DNA, the CDR3 is TGTGCCAGCAGCCCCCAAGGAGCAGGGTACAACACCATATATTTT. It specifies CASSPQGAGYNTIYF. V gene TRBV7-2 combines with J gene TRBJ1-3; D perhaps matches TRBD1 (5 bases). Germline assignment: CDR1 SGHTA and CDR2 FQGNSA. V lost 5 bases and J lost 7, with 18 bases in between. The CDR3 extends over 15 amino acids. Drawing the rest from reference TRBV7-2 and TRBJ1-3, the complete variable domain is GAGVSQSPSNKVTEKGKDVELRCDPISGHTALYWYRQSLGQGLEFLIYFQGNSAPDKSGLPSDRFSAERTGGSVSTLTIQRTQQEDSAVYLCASSPQGAGYNTIYFGEGSWLTVV.

This rearrangement joins TRBV2 to TRBJ2-7; possible D gene TRBD2, 6 bases. This CDR3 contains 14 residues. The V gene lost 8 bases and the J gene lost 2 bases, with 16 bases spanning the gap. Germline V lookup: CDR1 SNHLY, CDR2 FYNNEI. DNA of the CDR3: TGTGCCAGCGGGGCCTGGAGGGCAGCCTACGAGCAGTACTTC. Encoded protein: CASGAWRAAYEQYF.

This chain connects TRBV5-1 to TRBJ2-7, with a weak D call TRBD2 (6 bases). Germline CDR1 reads SGHRS; CDR2 reads YFSETQ. CDR3 length: 15 residues. The ends were cut back, 1 base at V and 3 bases at J, with 14 bases in the middle. CDR3 nucleotide sequence: TGCGCCAGCAGCTTGAGGCCGGGGGTTGACTACGAGCAGTACTTC. Amino acids: CASSLRPGVDYEQYF.